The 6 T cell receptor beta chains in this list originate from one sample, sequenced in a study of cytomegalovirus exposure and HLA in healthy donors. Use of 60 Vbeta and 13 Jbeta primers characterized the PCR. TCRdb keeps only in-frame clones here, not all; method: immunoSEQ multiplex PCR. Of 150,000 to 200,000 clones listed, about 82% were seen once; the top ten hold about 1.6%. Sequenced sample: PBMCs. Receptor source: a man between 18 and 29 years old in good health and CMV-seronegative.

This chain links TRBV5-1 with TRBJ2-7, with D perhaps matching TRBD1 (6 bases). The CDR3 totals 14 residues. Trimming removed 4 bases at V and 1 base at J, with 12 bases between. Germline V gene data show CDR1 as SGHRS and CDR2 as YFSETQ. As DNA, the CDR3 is TGCGCCAGCAGCCCCTGGACAGAATCCTACGAGCAGTACTTC. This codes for CASSPWTESYEQYF. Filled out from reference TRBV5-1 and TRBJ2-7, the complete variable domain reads KAGVTQTPRYLIKTRGQQVTLSCSPISGHRSVSWYQQTPGQGLQFLFEYFSETQRNKGNFPGRFSGRQFSNSRSEMNVSTLELGDSALYLCASSPWTESYEQYFGPGTRLTVT.

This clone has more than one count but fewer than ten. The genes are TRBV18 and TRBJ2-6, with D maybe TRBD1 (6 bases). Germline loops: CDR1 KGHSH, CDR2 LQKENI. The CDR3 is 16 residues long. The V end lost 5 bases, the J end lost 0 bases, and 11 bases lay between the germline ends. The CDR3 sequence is CASSSRGTSGANVLTF. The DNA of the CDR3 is TGTGCCAGCTCATCCAGGGGTACCTCTGGGGCCAACGTCCTGACTTTC.

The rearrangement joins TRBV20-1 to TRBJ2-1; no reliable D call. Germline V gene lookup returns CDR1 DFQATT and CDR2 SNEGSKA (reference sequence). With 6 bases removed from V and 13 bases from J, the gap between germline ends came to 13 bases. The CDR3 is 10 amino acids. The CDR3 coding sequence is TGCAGTGCACGACACCCCGGACAGTTCTTC. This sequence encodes CSARHPGQFF.

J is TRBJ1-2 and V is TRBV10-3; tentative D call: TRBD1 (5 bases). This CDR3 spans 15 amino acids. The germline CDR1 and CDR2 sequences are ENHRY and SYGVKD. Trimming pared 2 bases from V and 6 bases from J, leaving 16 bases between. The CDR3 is CAISEGRAVHNGYTF. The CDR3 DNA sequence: TGTGCCATCAGTGAGGGCAGGGCGGTCCATAATGGCTACACCTTC.

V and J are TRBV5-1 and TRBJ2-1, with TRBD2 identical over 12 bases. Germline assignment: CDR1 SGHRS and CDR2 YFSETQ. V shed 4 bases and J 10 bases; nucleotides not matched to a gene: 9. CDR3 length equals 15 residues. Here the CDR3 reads CASSPDIGTSGEQFF. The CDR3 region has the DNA TGCGCCAGCAGCCCTGATATTGGGACTAGCGGGGAGCAGTTCTTC.

The CDR3 bases are TGTGCCAGCAGGTCGGGGGGGCTCCAAGAGACCCAGTACTTC. Translation: CASRSGGLQETQYF. The chain couples TRBV7-2 to TRBJ2-5; 8 nucleotides agree with TRBD2. Trimming at V came to 6 bases and at J to 1 base, leaving 4 bases not matched to a gene. The CDR3 consists of 14 residues. Germline V gives CDR1 SGHTA, CDR2 FQGNSA.